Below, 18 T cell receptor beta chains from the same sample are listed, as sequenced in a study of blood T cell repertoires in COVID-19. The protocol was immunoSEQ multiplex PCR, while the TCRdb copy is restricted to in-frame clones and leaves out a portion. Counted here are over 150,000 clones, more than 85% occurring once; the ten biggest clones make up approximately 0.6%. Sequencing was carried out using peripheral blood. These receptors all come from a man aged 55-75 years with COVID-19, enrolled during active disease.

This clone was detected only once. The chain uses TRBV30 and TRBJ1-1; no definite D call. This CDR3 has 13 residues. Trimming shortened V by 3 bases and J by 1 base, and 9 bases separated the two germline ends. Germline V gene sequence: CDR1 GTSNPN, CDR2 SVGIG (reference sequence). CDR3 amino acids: CAWSQAGNTEAFF. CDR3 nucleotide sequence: TGTGCCTGGAGCCAAGCAGGGAACACTGAAGCTTTCTTT.

CDR3 sequence reads: CASSNKDRGPCLYGYTF. In nucleotides, the CDR3 is TGTGCCAGCAGCAACAAAGACAGGGGCCCCTGTCTCTATGGCTACACCTTC. This sequence joins TRBV21-1 and TRBJ1-2; the table's D call of TRBD1 was not tested on the DNA. TRBV21-1 is a pseudogene locus. CDR3 length equals 17 residues.

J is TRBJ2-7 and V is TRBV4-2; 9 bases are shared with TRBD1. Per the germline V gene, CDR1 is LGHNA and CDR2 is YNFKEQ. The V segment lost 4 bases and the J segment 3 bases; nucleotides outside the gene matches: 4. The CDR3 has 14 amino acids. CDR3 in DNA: TGTGCCAGCAGCCCACGGGACAGGGACTACGAGCAGTACTTC. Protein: CASSPRDRDYEQYF.

In DNA, the CDR3 is TGTGCCAGCAGTAGGACAGGCTTAACTGAAGCTTTCTTT. Translated, it gives CASSRTGLTEAFF. The genes are TRBV11-2 and TRBJ1-1; 7 positions agree with TRBD1. The J segment lost 5 bases and the V segment lost 6 bases, leaving 6 bases of the junction unmatched. This CDR3 spans 13 amino acids. Germline CDR1 SGHAT, CDR2 FQNNGV.

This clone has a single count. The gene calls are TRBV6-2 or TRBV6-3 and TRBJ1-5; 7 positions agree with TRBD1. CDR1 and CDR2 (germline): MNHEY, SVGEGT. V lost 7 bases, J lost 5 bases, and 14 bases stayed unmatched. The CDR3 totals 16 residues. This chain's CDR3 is CASTPPGTAQHQPQHF. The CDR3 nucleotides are TGTGCCAGCACCCCCCCCGGGACAGCTCAACATCAGCCCCAGCATTTT.

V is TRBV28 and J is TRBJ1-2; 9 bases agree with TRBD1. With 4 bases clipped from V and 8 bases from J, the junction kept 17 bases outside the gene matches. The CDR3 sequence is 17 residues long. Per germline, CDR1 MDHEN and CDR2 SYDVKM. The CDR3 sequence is CASSSPGTGLLPGGYTF. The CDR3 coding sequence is TGTGCCAGCAGTTCCCCCGGGACAGGGCTTCTACCAGGGGGCTACACCTTC.

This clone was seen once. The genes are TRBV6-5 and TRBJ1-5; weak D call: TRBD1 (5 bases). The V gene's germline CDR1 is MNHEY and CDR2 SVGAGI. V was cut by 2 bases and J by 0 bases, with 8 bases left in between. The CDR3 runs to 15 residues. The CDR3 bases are TGTGCCAGCAGTTACCCGACAGCTAGCAATCAGCCCCAGCATTTT. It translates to CASSYPTASNQPQHF.

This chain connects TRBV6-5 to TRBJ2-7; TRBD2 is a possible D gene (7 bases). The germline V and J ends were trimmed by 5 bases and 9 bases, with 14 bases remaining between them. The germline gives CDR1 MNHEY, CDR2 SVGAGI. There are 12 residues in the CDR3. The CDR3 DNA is TGTGCCAGCAGTCCCAAGGGGGGGGTGCAGTACTTC. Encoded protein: CASSPKGGVQYF.

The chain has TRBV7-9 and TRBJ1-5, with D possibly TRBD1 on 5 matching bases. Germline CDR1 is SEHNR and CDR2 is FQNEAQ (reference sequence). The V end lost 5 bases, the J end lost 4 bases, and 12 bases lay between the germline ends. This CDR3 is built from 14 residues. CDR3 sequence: CASSGGTANQPQHF. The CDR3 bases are TGTGCCAGCAGCGGCGGGACTGCTAATCAGCCCCAGCATTTT.

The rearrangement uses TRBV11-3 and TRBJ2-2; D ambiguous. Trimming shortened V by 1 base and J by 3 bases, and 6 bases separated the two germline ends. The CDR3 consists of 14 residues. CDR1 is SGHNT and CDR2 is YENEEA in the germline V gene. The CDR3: CASSLVADTGELFF. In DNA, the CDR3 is TGTGCCAGCAGCTTAGTTGCAGACACCGGGGAGCTGTTTTTT.

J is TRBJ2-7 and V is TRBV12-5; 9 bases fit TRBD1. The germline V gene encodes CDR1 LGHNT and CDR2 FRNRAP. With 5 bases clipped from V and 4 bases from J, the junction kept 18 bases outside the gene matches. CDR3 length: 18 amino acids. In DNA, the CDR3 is TGTGCTAGTGGTCGCCGGGGGAGGACAGGGGTCCTCGAATACGAGCAGTACTTC. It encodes CASGRRGRTGVLEYEQYF.

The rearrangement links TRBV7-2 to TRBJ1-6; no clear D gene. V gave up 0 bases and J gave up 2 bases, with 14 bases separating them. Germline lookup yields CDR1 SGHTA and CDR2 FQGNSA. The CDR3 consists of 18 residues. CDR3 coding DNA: TGTGCCAGCAGCTTAGCGCACAGCCGTTCTACCTATAATTCACCCCTCCACTTT. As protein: CASSLAHSRSTYNSPLHF. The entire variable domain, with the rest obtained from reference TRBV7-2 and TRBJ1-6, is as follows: GAGVSQSPSNKVTEKGKDVELRCDPISGHTALYWYRQSLGQGLEFLIYFQGNSAPDKSGLPSDRFSAERTGGSVSTLTIQRTQQEDSAVYLCASSLAHSRSTYNSPLHFGNGTRLTVT.

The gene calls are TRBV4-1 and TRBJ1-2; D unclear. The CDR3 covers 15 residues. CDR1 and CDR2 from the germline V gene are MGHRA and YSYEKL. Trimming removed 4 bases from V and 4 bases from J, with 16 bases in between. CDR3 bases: TGCGCCAGCAGCCGAAAGATAACTGATTTCTATGGCTACACCTTC. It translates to CASSRKITDFYGYTF.

CDR3 DNA sequence: TGTGCCAGCAGCTCGTTACAGGGCGAACGCGAGCAGTACTTC. Translated, it gives CASSSLQGEREQYF. The chain recombines TRBV11-2 with TRBJ2-7; TRBD1 is a possible D gene (6 bases). The CDR3 loop spans 14 amino acids. Germline loops: CDR1 SGHAT, CDR2 FQNNGV. The germline V and J ends were trimmed by 4 bases and 6 bases, with 16 bases remaining between them.

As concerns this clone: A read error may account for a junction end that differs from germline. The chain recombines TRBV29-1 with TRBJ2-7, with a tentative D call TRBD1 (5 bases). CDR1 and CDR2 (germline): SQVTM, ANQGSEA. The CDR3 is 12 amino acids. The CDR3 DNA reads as TGCAGCGTAGAAGGACAAAGCTACGAGCAGTACTTC. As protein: CSVEGQSYEQYF.

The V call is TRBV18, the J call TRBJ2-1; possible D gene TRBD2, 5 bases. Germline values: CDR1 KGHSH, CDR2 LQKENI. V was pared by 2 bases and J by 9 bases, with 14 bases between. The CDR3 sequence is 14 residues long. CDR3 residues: CASSPTRAHGEQFF. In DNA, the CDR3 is TGTGCCAGCTCACCAACTAGGGCCCACGGTGAGCAGTTCTTC.

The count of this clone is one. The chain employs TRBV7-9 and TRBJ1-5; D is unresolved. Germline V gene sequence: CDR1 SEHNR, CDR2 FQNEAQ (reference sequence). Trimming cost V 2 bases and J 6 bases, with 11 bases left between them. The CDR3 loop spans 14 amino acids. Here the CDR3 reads CASSLSISSQPQHF. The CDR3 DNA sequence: TGTGCCAGCAGCTTAAGTATTTCCAGTCAGCCCCAGCATTTT.

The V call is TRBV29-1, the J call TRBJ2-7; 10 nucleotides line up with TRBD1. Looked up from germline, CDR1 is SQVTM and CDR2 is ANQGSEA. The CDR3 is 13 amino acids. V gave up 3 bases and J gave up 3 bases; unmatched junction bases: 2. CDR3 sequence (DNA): TGCAGCGTTGAGCGGGACAGGGGCTACGAGCAGTACTTC. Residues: CSVERDRGYEQYF.